This T cell receptor (beta chain) emerged from a study of blood T cells in healthy people across ages. A J-beta primer mix and a sample-barcoded 5' primer were used in a second PCR of roughly 6 to 11 cycles. MiXCR was run by TCRdb on the 5' RACE reads, yielding one entry per CDR3 protein. The sample yields about 680,000 distinct CDR3 sequences, around 49% seen once. Between the trimmed V and J ends, which lost 5 bases and 2 bases, there was a span of 8 bases. Germline V CDR1 and CDR2: SQVTM, ANQGSEA. The CDR3 covers 12 residues. This clonotype was counted only a few times. Each sample gave at least 6 million isolated PBMCs.

V is TRBV29-1 and J is TRBJ2-3, with D unresolved. The clonotype originates from a woman aged 60-75 years in good health. Input material: blood. The chain's CDR3 is CSVPPITDTQYF. The CDR3 DNA reads TGCAGCGTTCCACCGATCACAGATACGCAGTATTTT.